What follows describes a single T cell receptor beta chain. The ends were cut back, 6 bases at V and 0 bases at J, with 12 bases in the middle. This CDR3 contains 15 residues. The germline V gene has CDR1 LNHDA and CDR2 SQIVND (reference sequence). TCRdb called the 5' RACE reads again in MiXCR, with one record for every CDR3 protein. The table has nearly 250,000 distinct CDR3 sequences, under 35% seen once. The source of the sample is a study of CD8 T cells in ankylosing spondylitis. The source of this sequence is a male donor with ankylosing spondylitis or in good health (not recorded which). This chain connects TRBV19 to TRBJ1-3; D is unresolved. Sequences were obtained from blood, either unsorted or a sorted T cell fraction (not recorded which). The CDR3, as DNA: TGTGCCAGTAGCATCTACTACAGCTCTGGAAACACCATATATTTT. It translates to CASSIYYSSGNTIYF.